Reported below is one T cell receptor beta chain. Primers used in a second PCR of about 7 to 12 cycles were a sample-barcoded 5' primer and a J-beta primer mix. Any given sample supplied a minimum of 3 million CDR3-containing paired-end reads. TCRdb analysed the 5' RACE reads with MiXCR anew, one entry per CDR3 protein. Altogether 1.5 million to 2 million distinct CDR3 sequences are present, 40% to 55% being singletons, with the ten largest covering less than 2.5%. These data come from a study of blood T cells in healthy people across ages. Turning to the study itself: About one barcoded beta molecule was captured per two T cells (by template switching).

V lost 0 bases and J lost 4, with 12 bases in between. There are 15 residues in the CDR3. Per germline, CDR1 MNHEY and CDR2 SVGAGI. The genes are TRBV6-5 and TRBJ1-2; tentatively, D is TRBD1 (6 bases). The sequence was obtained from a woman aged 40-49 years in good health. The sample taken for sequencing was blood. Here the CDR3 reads CASSYSGGGGYGYTF. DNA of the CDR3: TGTGCCAGCAGTTACTCCGGAGGGGGTGGCTATGGCTACACCTTC.